This T cell receptor (beta chain) was documented in a study of blood T cell repertoires in COVID-19. Turning to the study itself: COVID-19 samples from acute and convalescent phases originated in the United States, Italy and Spain.

This table comes from immunoSEQ multiplex PCR, and its TCRdb copy is limited to in-frame clones, with some not included. Of over 250,000 clones in the sample, approximately 88% were seen once. Patients of the Seattle cohort, enrolled during active infection, were followed longitudinally. Trimming removed 4 bases from V and 8 bases from J, with 23 bases in between. This CDR3 spans 16 amino acids. CDR1 and CDR2 (germline): MGHRA, YSYEKL. This chain links TRBV4-1 with TRBJ1-2; D is unclear. What was sequenced was peripheral blood. The origin of this receptor is a human donor with COVID-19, enrolled during active disease. The donor label of this sample is uncertain. In DNA, the CDR3 is TGCGCCAGCAGCCTCCCACTCAACCTCAGCCCGGGAGGCTACACCTTC. Translating gives CASSLPLNLSPGGYTF.